This T cell receptor (beta chain) was profiled in a study of blood T cell repertoires in COVID-19. Overall study: The United States, Italy and Spain provided the acute and convalescent COVID-19 samples.

Germline CDR1 and CDR2: SGHRS and YFSETQ. The V segment lost 3 bases and the J segment 5 bases; nucleotides outside the gene matches: 7. The length of the CDR3 is 14 residues. Libraries were prepared by immunoSEQ multiplex PCR; TCRdb keeps only in-frame clonotypes and omits some of them. The table includes 150,000 or so clones, 84% detected once. This TCR came from a woman aged 50 to 65 in a cohort sampled during active or convalescent COVID-19. The sequencing input was peripheral blood. The rearrangement joins TRBV5-1 to TRBJ2-5; 7 nucleotides align to TRBD1. This chain's CDR3 is CASSSGQPGETQYF. CDR3 DNA sequence: TGCGCCAGCAGCTCGGGACAGCCTGGTGAGACCCAGTACTTC. Variable domain in full (rest from reference TRBV5-1 and TRBJ2-5): KAGVTQTPRYLIKTRGQQVTLSCSPISGHRSVSWYQQTPGQGLQFLFEYFSETQRNKGNFPGRFSGRQFSNSRSEMNVSTLELGDSALYLCASSSGQPGETQYFGPGTRLLVL.